A selection of T cell receptor beta chains follows, all from one sample in a study of control samples from healthy donors and cancer patients. TCRdb's copy holds only in-frame clones and misses some; the assay was immunoSEQ multiplex PCR. The sample holds 400,000 to 450,000 clones, about 93% seen once. The sequencing input was PBMCs. These receptors all come from a man in his forties with head and neck cancer. The CDR3 runs from the conserved cysteine through the conserved F or W. The D gene is left open where the match is weak. Clone size is stated in some rows and not others, as once, few, many or a class when expanded.

J,V,size,D,DNA,CDR3
TRBJ1-1,TRBV9,NA,NA,TGTGCCAGCAGCGGTAGTGCCAGTCCCACTGAAGCTTTCTTT,CASSGSASPTEAFF
TRBJ1-6,TRBV2,once,NA,TGTGCCAGCAGTGGAGTTGAGTTTCCCAATTCACCCCTCCACTTT,CASSGVEFPNSPLHF
TRBJ1-4,TRBV7-6,NA,NA,TGTGCCAGCAGACATAGCTCCGGGTCCGCAACTAATGAAAAACTGTTTTTT,CASRHSSGSATNEKLFF
TRBJ1-2,TRBV28,NA,NA,TGTGCCAGCAGTAAAAACCGTTACAAAACACCAAACTATGGCTACACCTTC,CASSKNRYKTPNYGYTF
TRBJ2-7,TRBV7-2,NA,NA,TGTGCCAGCAGCCTAGACGGCGGGTTCAACTCCTACGAGCAGTACTTC,CASSLDGGFNSYEQYF
TRBJ1-6,TRBV30,NA,TRBD1,TGTGCCTGGAGCACAGGGGGAAATTCACCCCTCCACTTT,CAWSTGGNSPLHF
TRBJ1-1,TRBV7-2,once,NA,TGTGCCAGCAGCTTAATGGGGGGCACTGAAGCTTTCTTT,CASSLMGGTEAFF
TRBJ2-7,TRBV30,NA,NA,TGTGCCTGGAGTGGACAGGTCGAGCAGTACTTC,CAWSGQVEQYF
TRBJ1-5,TRBV28,NA,NA,TGTGCCAGCAGTCCCAGGACAGCTAGCAATCAGCCCCAGCATTTT,CASSPRTASNQPQHF
TRBJ1-2,TRBV30,NA,NA,TGTGCCTGCCCGACAGGCCCCAACTATGGCTACACCTTC,CACPTGPNYGYTF
TRBJ1-1,TRBV5-1,few,NA,TGCGCCAGCAGCCAGACACTGAACACTGAAGCTTTCTTT,CASSQTLNTEAFF
TRBJ2-5,TRBV27,NA,NA,TGTGCCAGCAGTTCCCGCCGCGGCGGCTCTCAAGAGACCCAGTACTTC,CASSSRRGGSQETQYF
TRBJ1-4,TRBV25-1,NA,NA,TGTGCCAGCACCAGGGGTGCTAATGAAAAACTGTTTTTT,CASTRGANEKLFF
TRBJ1-1,TRBV11-2,NA,NA,TGTGCCAGCAGCCCATTACAGGGTCTGGGCACTGAAGCTTTCTTT,CASSPLQGLGTEAFF
TRBJ1-2,TRBV29-1,NA,NA,TGCAGCCTTGAAGGGGATAACTATGGCTACACCTTC,CSLEGDNYGYTF
TRBJ2-7,TRBV7-2,NA,NA,TGTGCCAGCACGAGGGGGGCGTCCTACGAGCAGTACTTC,CASTRGASYEQYF
TRBJ2-5,TRBV9,NA,TRBD1,TGTGCCAGCAGCCCAGGAGCGGCAGGGGGTAAAGTGGAGACCCAGTACTTC,CASSPGAAGGKVETQYF